The rows below give T cell receptor beta chains drawn from one sample of a study of shared clonotypes between healthy human individuals. Using immunoSEQ multiplex PCR, the repertoire was profiled, and TCRdb retains in-frame clones only, with some absent. The sample lists 1 million to 1.2 million clones; 60% to 85% were seen once. Sequenced input: memory CD4+ T cells from PBMCs. Source of these receptors: a man between 18 and 35 years old in good health. Some clones in this sample may be carry-over from other donors' samples. Each CDR3 is given without its conserved first and last residue.

TRBJ1-5 TRBV28 ASSRTGGNQPQH
TRBJ2-1 TRBV5-6 ASSLRQATNNEQF
TRBJ1-2 TRBV6-6 ASSYSAGGSYGYT
TRBJ1-4 TRBV5-1 ASAADRVINEKLF
TRBJ2-1 TRBV11-3 ASSLDGYEQF
TRBJ2-7 TRBV6-5 ASSYYSRGPYEQY
TRBJ2-6 TRBV6-6 ASSPQGSGANVLT
TRBJ2-1 TRBV15 ATSRGRQGSYNEQF
TRBJ1-1 TRBV5-1 ASSIGTGGEAF
TRBJ1-3 TRBV7-3 ASSPPQGRSGNTIY
TRBJ2-5 TRBV5-1 ASSLAPSGGSETQY
TRBJ2-7 TRBV6-5 ASSYSGPRVYEQY
TRBJ2-5 TRBV7-2 ASSSDRTETQY
TRBJ1-3 TRBV6-1 ASRIQSSGNTIY
TRBJ2-7 TRBV5-1 ASSLTAAFYEQY
TRBJ2-2 TRBV11-1 ASSLAVGTGELF
TRBJ2-7 TRBV28 ASSGVRGRSYEQY
TRBJ2-7 TRBV28 AGSEGLNYEQY
TRBJ2-7 TRBV5-4 ASSLALAGSGEQY
TRBJ1-2 TRBV5-4 ASSLYRTGDYGYT
TRBJ1-2 TRBV11-2 ASSLGDRVYGYT
TRBJ1-6 TRBV5-6 ASSLLHSPLH
TRBJ1-4 TRBV12-2 ASRLAGAQKLF
TRBJ1-3 TRBV29-1 SVNDGGLSGNTIY
TRBJ2-2 TRBV2 ASSEAGSGTGELF
TRBJ2-5 TRBV6-5 ASREAAYQETQY
TRBJ2-7 TRBV5-1 ASSFGTGISYEQY
TRBJ1-1 TRBV27 ARQGGPEAF
TRBJ1-1 TRBV18 ASSAAGGTNTEAF
TRBJ2-5 TRBV11-2 ASSQTGSGETQY
TRBJ1-1 TRBV6-5 ASSSGGAVDTEAF
TRBJ1-2 TRBV30 ACIRGANYGYT
TRBJ2-3 TRBV5-1 ASSRLAGETDTQY
TRBJ2-5 TRBV5-1 ASSLGQVETQY
TRBJ1-1 TRBV5-4 ASSLGGRTGTANTEAF
TRBJ2-2 TRBV18 ASSPQPGRLAGGELF
TRBJ1-2 TRBV29-1 SATPPPFNYGYT
TRBJ2-7 TRBV7-8 ASSLSVPGGEQY
TRBJ2-1 TRBV28 ASSLVGQGIDEQF
TRBJ2-5 TRBV5-1 ASSLVPDSQETQY
TRBJ2-5 TRBV21-1 ASSPHWKTETQY
TRBJ2-3 TRBV7-2 ASSLVSGTSTDTQY
TRBJ1-2 TRBV11-1 ASSNDRDGGYT
TRBJ2-7 TRBV27 ASSFRGSYEQY
TRBJ2-3 TRBV4-1 ASSPGPLGTDTQY
TRBJ1-1 TRBV18 ASSPTTQPWDTEAF
TRBJ2-3 TRBV6-1 ASSERPASSTDTQY
TRBJ1-1 TRBV7-2 ASSLAIGQGGTEAF
TRBJ2-2 TRBV4-2 ASSQEPGSRDTGELF
TRBJ2-3 TRBV4-3 ASSQGGGPESISDTQY
TRBJ1-1 TRBV4-1 ASKRDIGNTEAF
TRBJ2-5 TRBV2 ASSGFQETQY